The rows below give T cell receptor beta chains drawn from one sample of a study of blood T cell repertoires in COVID-19. Some clones are missing from TCRdb's copy, which holds only in-frame ones; the method was immunoSEQ multiplex PCR. The sample records 150,000 to 200,000 clones, more than 85% being singletons. The material sequenced was peripheral blood. The source of these receptors is a man aged 40-49 years with active or convalescent COVID-19. CDR3s include the opening cysteine and the closing phenylalanine or tryptophan. The D gene is left open where the match is weak. The size entry is marked missing in some rows and otherwise reads once, few, many or a size class.

D gene: -; clone size: -; V gene: TRBV5-6; J gene: TRBJ2-5; CDR3 DNA: TGTGCCAGCAGCTTGGTACTCCCCCAAGAGACCCAGTACTTC; CDR3 protein: CASSLVLPQETQYF
D gene: TRBD2; clone size: -; V gene: TRBV3-1/TRBV3-2; J gene: TRBJ2-7; CDR3 DNA: TGTGCCAGCAGAGCTAGCGGGGGGACCTACGAGCAGTACTTC; CDR3 protein: CASRASGGTYEQYF
D gene: TRBD2; clone size: -; V gene: TRBV29-1; J gene: TRBJ2-3; CDR3 DNA: TGCAGCGTTCAGGCTAGCGGAAGCACAGATACGCAGTATTTT; CDR3 protein: CSVQASGSTDTQYF
D gene: TRBD1; clone size: -; V gene: TRBV7-9; J gene: TRBJ1-3; CDR3 DNA: TGTGCCAGCAGCTTCCCGGACAGGCTTAAACGGGACACCATATATTTT; CDR3 protein: CASSFPDRLKRDTIYF
D gene: TRBD1; clone size: -; V gene: TRBV24-1; J gene: TRBJ2-5; CDR3 DNA: TGTGCCACCAGTGTAAATACAGGGGGTGGGACCCAGTACTTC; CDR3 protein: CATSVNTGGGTQYF
D gene: -; clone size: -; V gene: TRBV9; J gene: TRBJ1-1; CDR3 DNA: TGTGCCAGCAGCCCTGGGGGAGGGGGGGCCGAAGCTTTCTTT; CDR3 protein: CASSPGGGGAEAFF
D gene: TRBD2; clone size: once; V gene: TRBV3-1/TRBV3-2; J gene: TRBJ2-7; CDR3 DNA: TGTGCCAGCAGCCAGGGAGGGACTAGCTCCTACGAGCAGTACTTC; CDR3 protein: CASSQGGTSSYEQYF
D gene: -; clone size: -; V gene: TRBV7-9; J gene: TRBJ1-2; CDR3 DNA: TGTGCCAGCAGCTTAAGGGTGGACACTAACTATGGCTACACCTTC; CDR3 protein: CASSLRVDTNYGYTF
D gene: -; clone size: -; V gene: TRBV6-2/TRBV6-3; J gene: TRBJ2-7; CDR3 DNA: TGTGCCAGCAGTTACTCGCCCGGGGACGAGCAGTACTTC; CDR3 protein: CASSYSPGDEQYF
D gene: TRBD2; clone size: -; V gene: TRBV7-3; J gene: TRBJ2-5; CDR3 DNA: TGTGCCAGCAGCCTTAGCGGGGGAGAGACCCAGTACTTC; CDR3 protein: CASSLSGGETQYF
D gene: -; clone size: -; V gene: TRBV6-4; J gene: TRBJ1-1; CDR3 DNA: TGTGCCAGCAGTGAGATGAGGTTTTCCCGCACTGAAGCTTTCTTT; CDR3 protein: CASSEMRFSRTEAFF
D gene: TRBD2; clone size: -; V gene: TRBV29-1; J gene: TRBJ2-3; CDR3 DNA: TGCAGCGTAGAGCCGGACCCAAAGGGACTAGCGGGGGAGAGGAGGTGCTTGGATACGCAGTATTTT; CDR3 protein: CSVEPDPKGLAGERRCLDTQYF
D gene: TRBD2; clone size: -; V gene: TRBV4-1; J gene: TRBJ2-1; CDR3 DNA: TGCGCCAGCAGCCCTACTAGCGGGGGGAGCGGTGAGCAGTTCTTC; CDR3 protein: CASSPTSGGSGEQFF
D gene: -; clone size: -; V gene: TRBV7-8; J gene: TRBJ2-3; CDR3 DNA: TGTGCCAGCAGCATTTCCCGGACTGTTACGGCAGATACGCAGTATTTT; CDR3 protein: CASSISRTVTADTQYF
D gene: -; clone size: -; V gene: TRBV12-3/TRBV12-4; J gene: TRBJ2-5; CDR3 DNA: TGTGCCAGCAGTTTCTCAGAGACCCAGTACTTC; CDR3 protein: CASSFSETQYF
D gene: TRBD1; clone size: -; V gene: TRBV6-7; J gene: TRBJ1-1; CDR3 DNA: TGTGCCAGCAGTCCACTCAGCCTGACAGGGGTCGGGACTGAAGCTTTCTTT; CDR3 protein: CASSPLSLTGVGTEAFF
D gene: -; clone size: -; V gene: TRBV13; J gene: TRBJ1-3; CDR3 DNA: TGTGCCAGCGCGTCAACAGTCTCTGGAAACACCATATATTTT; CDR3 protein: CASASTVSGNTIYF
D gene: -; clone size: -; V gene: TRBV6-5; J gene: TRBJ2-7; CDR3 DNA: TGTGCCAGCAGTTACTCGAGTATGAGCCCTTACGAGCAGTACTTC; CDR3 protein: CASSYSSMSPYEQYF
D gene: -; clone size: -; V gene: TRBV27; J gene: TRBJ1-1; CDR3 DNA: TGTGCCAGCGGAATGGGACTCGGCACTGAAGCTTTCTTT; CDR3 protein: CASGMGLGTEAFF
D gene: TRBD1; clone size: -; V gene: TRBV18; J gene: TRBJ1-5; CDR3 DNA: TGTGCCAGCTCACTTTCGGGACAGGGGAATCAGCCCCAGCATTTT; CDR3 protein: CASSLSGQGNQPQHF
D gene: -; clone size: -; V gene: TRBV9; J gene: TRBJ2-2; CDR3 DNA: TGTGCCAGCAGCGTATTGCGGGCCGGGGAGCTGTTTTTT; CDR3 protein: CASSVLRAGELFF
D gene: TRBD1; clone size: few; V gene: TRBV4-3; J gene: TRBJ2-2; CDR3 DNA: TGCGCCAGCAGCCTCAGAGTACAGGGGGAAGGGGAGCTGTTTTTT; CDR3 protein: CASSLRVQGEGELFF
D gene: -; clone size: -; V gene: TRBV6-2/TRBV6-3; J gene: TRBJ1-6; CDR3 DNA: TGTGCCAGCAGTTATACAGGGAACAATTCACCCCTCCACTTT; CDR3 protein: CASSYTGNNSPLHF
D gene: -; clone size: -; V gene: TRBV7-2; J gene: TRBJ1-2; CDR3 DNA: TGTGCCAGCAGCTACTTTGAACCTCATGGCTACACCTTC; CDR3 protein: CASSYFEPHGYTF
D gene: -; clone size: -; V gene: TRBV10-3; J gene: TRBJ1-5; CDR3 DNA: TGTGCCATCAATCAGGGGCCAAATCAGCCCCAGCATTTT; CDR3 protein: CAINQGPNQPQHF
D gene: TRBD1; clone size: -; V gene: TRBV10-2; J gene: TRBJ1-2; CDR3 DNA: TGCGCCAGCAGTGAGCGGACAGGGGGCGGCTACACCTTC; CDR3 protein: CASSERTGGGYTF
D gene: -; clone size: -; V gene: TRBV28; J gene: TRBJ1-6; CDR3 DNA: TGTGCCAGCAGTTTAGGGGGGACGGCGAATTCACCCCTCCACTTT; CDR3 protein: CASSLGGTANSPLHF
D gene: -; clone size: once; V gene: TRBV2; J gene: TRBJ1-1; CDR3 DNA: TGTGCCAGCAGTTTAGGACAATTGAACACTGAAGCTTTCTTT; CDR3 protein: CASSLGQLNTEAFF
D gene: TRBD2; clone size: -; V gene: TRBV13; J gene: TRBJ2-3; CDR3 DNA: TGTGCCAGCAGCTCAACTAGCGGGGGGGGCCGGGACACAGATACGCAGTATTTT; CDR3 protein: CASSSTSGGGRDTDTQYF
D gene: -; clone size: -; V gene: TRBV19; J gene: TRBJ2-2; CDR3 DNA: TGTGCCAGTGGCGACGGGGGGCGGAGGACCGGGGAGCTGTTTTTT; CDR3 protein: CASGDGGRRTGELFF
D gene: -; clone size: -; V gene: TRBV4-1; J gene: TRBJ1-1; CDR3 DNA: TGCGCCAGCAGCCAAACCCTCAGGACGGCCGGGGGGACTGAAGCTTTCTTT; CDR3 protein: CASSQTLRTAGGTEAFF
D gene: TRBD1; clone size: -; V gene: TRBV5-1; J gene: TRBJ2-3; CDR3 DNA: TGCGCCAGCAGCTTCCCTACCTTTGACAGGGGGCCTAGCACAGATACGCAGTATTTT; CDR3 protein: CASSFPTFDRGPSTDTQYF
D gene: TRBD1; clone size: -; V gene: TRBV5-1; J gene: TRBJ1-2; CDR3 DNA: TGCGCCAGCAGCTTGGCGGGGACAGGGGCTTCCTATGGCTACACCTTC; CDR3 protein: CASSLAGTGASYGYTF
D gene: TRBD1; clone size: few; V gene: TRBV2; J gene: TRBJ2-7; CDR3 DNA: TGTGCCAGCAGTGAAAGGGGGCTCTACGAGCAGTACTTC; CDR3 protein: CASSERGLYEQYF
D gene: TRBD1; clone size: -; V gene: TRBV5-1; J gene: TRBJ1-1; CDR3 DNA: TGCGCCAGCCGACAGGGGGGGATGAACACTGAAGCTTTCTTT; CDR3 protein: CASRQGGMNTEAFF
D gene: TRBD1; clone size: once; V gene: TRBV27; J gene: TRBJ2-5; CDR3 DNA: TGTGCCAGCAGCTCGGGACAGGGGTGGCAAGAGACCCAGTACTTC; CDR3 protein: CASSSGQGWQETQYF
D gene: -; clone size: -; V gene: TRBV28; J gene: TRBJ1-1; CDR3 DNA: TGTGCCAGCCAGGGAGGTACTGAAGCTTTCTTT; CDR3 protein: CASQGGTEAFF
D gene: TRBD1; clone size: -; V gene: TRBV7-2; J gene: TRBJ2-5; CDR3 DNA: TGTGCCAGCAGGAACAGGGGCCCTCAAGAGACCCAGTACTTC; CDR3 protein: CASRNRGPQETQYF
D gene: -; clone size: -; V gene: TRBV15; J gene: TRBJ2-7; CDR3 DNA: TGTGCCACCAGCAGATCAGGGGAATGGTCCTACGAGCAGTACTTC; CDR3 protein: CATSRSGEWSYEQYF
D gene: TRBD2; clone size: -; V gene: TRBV7-2; J gene: TRBJ2-1; CDR3 DNA: TGTGCCAGCAGCCAGTCTAGCGGGGGCGCAAACAATGAGCAGTTCTTC; CDR3 protein: CASSQSSGGANNEQFF
D gene: -; clone size: few; V gene: TRBV28; J gene: TRBJ1-5; CDR3 DNA: TGTGCCAGCAGTTTGACGAGGACCCAGCATTTT; CDR3 protein: CASSLTRTQHF
D gene: -; clone size: -; V gene: TRBV4-1; J gene: TRBJ2-1; CDR3 DNA: TGCGCCAGCAGCCAAGATCTGAATGAGCAGTTCTTC; CDR3 protein: CASSQDLNEQFF
D gene: -; clone size: -; V gene: TRBV11-2; J gene: TRBJ2-3; CDR3 DNA: TGTGCCAGCAGCTTAGATGGAGCGAGGACGCAGTATTTT; CDR3 protein: CASSLDGARTQYF
D gene: -; clone size: few; V gene: TRBV28; J gene: TRBJ1-6; CDR3 DNA: TGTGCCAGCAGTTTCCTAGTGAGCTCCTATAATTCACCCCTCCACTTT; CDR3 protein: CASSFLVSSYNSPLHF
D gene: TRBD1; clone size: -; V gene: TRBV28; J gene: TRBJ2-7; CDR3 DNA: TGTGCCAGCAGCCGACCGGGGACAGGGGGCCAGCAGTACTTC; CDR3 protein: CASSRPGTGGQQYF
D gene: TRBD1; clone size: -; V gene: TRBV6-5; J gene: TRBJ2-7; CDR3 DNA: TGTGCCAGCAGCGCGGGACAGGGGTGGGAGCAGTACTTC; CDR3 protein: CASSAGQGWEQYF